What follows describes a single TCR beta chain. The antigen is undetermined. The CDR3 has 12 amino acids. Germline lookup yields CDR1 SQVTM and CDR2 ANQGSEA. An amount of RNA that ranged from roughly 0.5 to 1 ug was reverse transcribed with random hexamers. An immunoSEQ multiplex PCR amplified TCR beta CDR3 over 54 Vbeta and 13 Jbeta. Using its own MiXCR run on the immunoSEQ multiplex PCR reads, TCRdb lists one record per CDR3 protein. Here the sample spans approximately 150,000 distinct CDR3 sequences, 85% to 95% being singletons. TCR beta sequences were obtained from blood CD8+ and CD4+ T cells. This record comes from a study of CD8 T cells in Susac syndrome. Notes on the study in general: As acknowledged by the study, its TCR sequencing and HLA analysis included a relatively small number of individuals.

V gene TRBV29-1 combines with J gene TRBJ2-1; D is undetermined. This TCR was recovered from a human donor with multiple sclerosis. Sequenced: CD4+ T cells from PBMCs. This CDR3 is CGSDSSYNEQFF. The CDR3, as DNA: TGCGGGTCGGATAGCTCCTACAATGAGCAGTTCTTC.